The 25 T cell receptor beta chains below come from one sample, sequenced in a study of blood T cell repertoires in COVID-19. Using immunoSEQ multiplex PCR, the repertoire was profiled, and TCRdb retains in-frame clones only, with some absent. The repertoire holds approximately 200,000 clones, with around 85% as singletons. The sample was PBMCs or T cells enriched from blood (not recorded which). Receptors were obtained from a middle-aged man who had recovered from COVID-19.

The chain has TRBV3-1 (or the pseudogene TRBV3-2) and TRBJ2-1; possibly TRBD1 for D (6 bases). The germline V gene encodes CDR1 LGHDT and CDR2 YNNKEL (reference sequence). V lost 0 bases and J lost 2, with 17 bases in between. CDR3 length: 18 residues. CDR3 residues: CASSQEYPGTRPYNEQFF. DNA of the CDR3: TGTGCCAGCAGCCAAGAGTATCCCGGGACAAGACCCTACAATGAGCAGTTCTTC.

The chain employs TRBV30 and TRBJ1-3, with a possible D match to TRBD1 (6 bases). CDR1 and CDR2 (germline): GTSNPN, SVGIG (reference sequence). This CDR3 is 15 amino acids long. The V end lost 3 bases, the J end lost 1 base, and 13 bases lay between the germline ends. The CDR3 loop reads CAWRGEGGSGNTIYF. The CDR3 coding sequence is TGTGCCTGGAGGGGAGAAGGGGGTTCTGGAAACACCATATATTTT.

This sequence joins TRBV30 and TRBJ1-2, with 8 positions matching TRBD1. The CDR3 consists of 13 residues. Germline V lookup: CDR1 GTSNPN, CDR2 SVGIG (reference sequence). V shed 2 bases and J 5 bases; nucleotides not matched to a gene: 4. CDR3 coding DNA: TGTGCCTGGAGTAGGACAGGGAATTATGGCTACACCTTC. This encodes CAWSRTGNYGYTF. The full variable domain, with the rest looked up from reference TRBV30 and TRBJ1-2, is SQTIHQWPATLVQPVGSPLSLECTVEGTSNPNLYWYRQAAGRGLQLLFYSVGIGQISSEVPQNLSASRPQDRQFILSSKKLLLSDSGFYLCAWSRTGNYGYTFGSGTRLTVV.

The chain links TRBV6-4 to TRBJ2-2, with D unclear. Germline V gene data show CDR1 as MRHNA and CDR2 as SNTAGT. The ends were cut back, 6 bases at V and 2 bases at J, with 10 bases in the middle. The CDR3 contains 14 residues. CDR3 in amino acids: CASSLETNTGELFF. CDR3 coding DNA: TGTGCCAGCAGCCTAGAAACCAACACCGGGGAGCTGTTTTTT.

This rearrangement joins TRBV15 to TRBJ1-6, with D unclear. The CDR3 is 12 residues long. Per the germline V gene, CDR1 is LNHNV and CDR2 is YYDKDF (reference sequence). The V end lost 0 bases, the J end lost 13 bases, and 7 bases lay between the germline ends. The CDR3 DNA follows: TGTGCCACCAGCAGAGAGTCCGGTCCCCTCCACTTT. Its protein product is CATSRESGPLHF.

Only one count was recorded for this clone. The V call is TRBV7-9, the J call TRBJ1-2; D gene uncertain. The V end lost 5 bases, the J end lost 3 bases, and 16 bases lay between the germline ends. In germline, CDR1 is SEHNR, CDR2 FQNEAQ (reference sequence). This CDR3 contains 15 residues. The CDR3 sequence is CASSPWPGRDYGYTF. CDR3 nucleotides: TGTGCCAGCAGCCCATGGCCGGGTCGGGACTATGGCTACACCTTC.

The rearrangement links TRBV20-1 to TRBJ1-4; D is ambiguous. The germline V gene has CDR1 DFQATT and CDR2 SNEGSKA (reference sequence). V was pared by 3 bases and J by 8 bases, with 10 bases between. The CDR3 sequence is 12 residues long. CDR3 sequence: CSASDGGEKLFF. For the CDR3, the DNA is TGCAGTGCTAGTGACGGCGGGGAAAAACTGTTTTTT.

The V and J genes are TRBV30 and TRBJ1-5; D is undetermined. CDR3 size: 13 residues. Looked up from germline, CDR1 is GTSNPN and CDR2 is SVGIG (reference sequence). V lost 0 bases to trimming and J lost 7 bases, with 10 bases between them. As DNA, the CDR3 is TGTGCCTGGAGTGTGCACCAGGCCCAGCCCCAGCATTTT. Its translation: CAWSVHQAQPQHF.

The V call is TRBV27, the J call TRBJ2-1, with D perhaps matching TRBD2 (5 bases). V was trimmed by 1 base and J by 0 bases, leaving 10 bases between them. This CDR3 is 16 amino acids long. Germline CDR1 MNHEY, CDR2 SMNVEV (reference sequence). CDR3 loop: CASSLYGGSSYNEQFF. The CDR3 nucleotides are TGTGCCAGCAGTTTATACGGTGGGAGCTCCTACAATGAGCAGTTCTTC.

This chain's CDR3 is CASTGGAGPSYNEQFF. CDR3 DNA sequence: TGTGCCAGCACCGGGGGAGCCGGGCCATCCTACAATGAGCAGTTCTTC. The chain recombines TRBV27 with TRBJ2-1; maybe TRBD2 (6 bases). CDR3 size: 16 residues. Deletions cut 7 bases from V and 1 base from J, with 17 bases between. Germline CDR1 is MNHEY and CDR2 is SMNVEV (reference sequence).

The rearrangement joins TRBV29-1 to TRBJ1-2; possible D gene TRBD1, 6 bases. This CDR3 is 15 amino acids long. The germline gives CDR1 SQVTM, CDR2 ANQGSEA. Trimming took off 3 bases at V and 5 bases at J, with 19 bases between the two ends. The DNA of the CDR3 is TGCAGCGTTGAGGGGGTGGACAGCTACGGGTATGGCTACACCTTC. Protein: CSVEGVDSYGYGYTF.

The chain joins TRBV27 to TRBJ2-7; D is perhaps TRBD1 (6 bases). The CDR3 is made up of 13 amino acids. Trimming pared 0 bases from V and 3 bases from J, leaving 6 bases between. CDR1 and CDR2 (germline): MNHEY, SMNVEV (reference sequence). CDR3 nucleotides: TGTGCCAGCAGTTTATCGACAGGCTACGAGCAGTACTTC. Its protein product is CASSLSTGYEQYF.

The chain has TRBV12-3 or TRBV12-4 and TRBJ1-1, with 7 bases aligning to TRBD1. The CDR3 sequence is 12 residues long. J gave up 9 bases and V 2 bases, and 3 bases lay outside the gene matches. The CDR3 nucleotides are TGTGCCAGCAGTTTAACGACAGGGCAAGCTTTCTTT. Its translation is CASSLTTGQAFF.

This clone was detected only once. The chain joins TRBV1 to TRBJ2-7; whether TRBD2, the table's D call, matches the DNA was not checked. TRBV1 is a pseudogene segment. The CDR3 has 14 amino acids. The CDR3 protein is CTSYGSGRPPEQYF. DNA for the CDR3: TGCACCAGTTACGGAAGCGGGAGGCCCCCCGAGCAGTACTTC.

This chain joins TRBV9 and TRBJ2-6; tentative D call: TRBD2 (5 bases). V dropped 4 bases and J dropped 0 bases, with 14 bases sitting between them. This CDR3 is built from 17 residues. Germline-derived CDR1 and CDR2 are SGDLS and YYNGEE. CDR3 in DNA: TGTGCCAGCAGCACCGGACTGGAACTCTCTGGGGCCAACGTCCTGACTTTC. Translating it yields CASSTGLELSGANVLTF.

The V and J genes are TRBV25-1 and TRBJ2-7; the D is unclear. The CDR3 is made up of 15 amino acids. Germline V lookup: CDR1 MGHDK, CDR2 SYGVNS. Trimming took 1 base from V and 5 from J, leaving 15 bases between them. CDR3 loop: CASSESNYWSNEQYF. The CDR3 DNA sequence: TGTGCCAGCAGTGAATCTAATTACTGGTCCAACGAGCAGTACTTC.

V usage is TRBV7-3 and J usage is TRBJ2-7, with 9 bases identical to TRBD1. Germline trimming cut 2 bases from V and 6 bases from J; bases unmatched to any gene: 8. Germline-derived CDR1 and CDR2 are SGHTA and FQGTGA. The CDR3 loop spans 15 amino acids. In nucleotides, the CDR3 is TGTGCCAGCAGCTTAGCCCCGGGACAGGGTTCCGAGCAGTACTTC. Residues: CASSLAPGQGSEQYF.

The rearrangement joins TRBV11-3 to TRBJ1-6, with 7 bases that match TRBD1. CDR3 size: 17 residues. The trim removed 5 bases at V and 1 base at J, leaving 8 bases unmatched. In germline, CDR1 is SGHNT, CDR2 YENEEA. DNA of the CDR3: TGTGCCAGCAGCCTCTTGGGCAGGGGGTCCTATAATTCACCCCTCCACTTT. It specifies CASSLLGRGSYNSPLHF.

The CDR3 sequence: CASSQERKAGGPGELFF. In nucleotides, the CDR3 is TGTGCCAGCAGCCAAGAAAGAAAGGCGGGGGGACCCGGGGAGCTGTTTTTT. The J gene is TRBJ2-2, the V gene TRBV3-1 (or the pseudogene TRBV3-2); 8 nucleotides align to TRBD2. Germline values: CDR1 LGHDT, CDR2 YNNKEL (reference sequence). The CDR3 consists of 17 residues. The V segment lost 0 bases and the J segment 6 bases; nucleotides outside the gene matches: 9.

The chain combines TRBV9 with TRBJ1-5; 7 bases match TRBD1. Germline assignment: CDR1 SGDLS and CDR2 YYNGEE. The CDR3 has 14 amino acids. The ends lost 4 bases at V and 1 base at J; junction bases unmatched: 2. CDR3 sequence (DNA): TGTGCCAGCAGCTCGACAGGGAGCAATCAGCCCCAGCATTTT. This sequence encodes CASSSTGSNQPQHF.

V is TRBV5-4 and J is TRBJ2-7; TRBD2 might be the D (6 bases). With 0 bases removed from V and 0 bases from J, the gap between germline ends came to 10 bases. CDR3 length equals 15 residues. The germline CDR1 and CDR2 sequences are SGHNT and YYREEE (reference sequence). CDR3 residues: CASSLVPGVSYEQYF. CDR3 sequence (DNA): TGTGCCAGCAGCTTGGTTCCGGGAGTCTCCTACGAGCAGTACTTC. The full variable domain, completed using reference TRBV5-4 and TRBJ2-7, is ETGVTQSPTHLIKTRGQQVTLRCSSQSGHNTVSWYQQALGQGPQFIFQYYREEENGRGNFPPRFSGLQFPNYSSELNVNALELDDSALYLCASSLVPGVSYEQYFGPGTRLTVT.

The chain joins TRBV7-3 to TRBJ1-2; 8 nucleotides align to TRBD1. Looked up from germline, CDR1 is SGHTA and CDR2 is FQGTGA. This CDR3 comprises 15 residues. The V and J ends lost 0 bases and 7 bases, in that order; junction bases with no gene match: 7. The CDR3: CASSLTTGALGGYTF. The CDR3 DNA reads TGTGCCAGCAGCTTAACGACAGGGGCACTCGGTGGCTACACCTTC.

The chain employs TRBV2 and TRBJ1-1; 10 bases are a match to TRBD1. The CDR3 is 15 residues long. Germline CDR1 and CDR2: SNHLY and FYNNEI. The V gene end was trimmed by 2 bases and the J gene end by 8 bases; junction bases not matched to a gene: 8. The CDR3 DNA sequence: TGTGCCAGCAGTGAATTCGAGACAGGGGGCCAAGAAGCTTTCTTT. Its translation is CASSEFETGGQEAFF.

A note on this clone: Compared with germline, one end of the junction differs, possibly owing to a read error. The CDR3 sequence is CASSPGIQGNDEQFF. CDR3 in DNA: TGTGCTAGCAGTCCCGGGATTCAGGGGAACGATGAGCAGTTCTTC. The gene calls are TRBV7-7 and TRBJ2-1; D perhaps matches TRBD1 (6 bases). CDR1 and CDR2 (germline): SSHAT, FNYEAQ (reference sequence). The CDR3 spans 15 residues. Together with reference TRBV7-7 and TRBJ2-1, the CDR3 gives the full variable domain: GAGVSQSPRYKVTKRGQDVTLRCDPISSHATLYWYQQALGQGPEFLTYFNYEAQPDKSGLPSDRFSAERPEGSISTLTIQRTEQRDSAMYRCASSPGIQGNDEQFFGPGTRLTVL.

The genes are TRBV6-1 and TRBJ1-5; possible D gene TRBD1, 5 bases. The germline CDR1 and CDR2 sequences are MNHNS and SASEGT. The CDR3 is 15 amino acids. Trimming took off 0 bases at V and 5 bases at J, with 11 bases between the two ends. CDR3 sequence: CASSEAGVGHQPQHF. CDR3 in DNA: TGTGCCAGCAGTGAAGCGGGTGTGGGGCATCAGCCCCAGCATTTT.